This T cell receptor beta chain appears in the sequencing data of a study of vaccination and CD4 T cells after COVID-19. Oncomine TCR Beta short-read sequencing was applied to DNA from cultured CD4+ T cells. TCRdb reanalysed the PCR reads using MiXCR and keeps one entry per CDR3 protein. This table holds around 18,000 distinct CDR3 sequences, 30% to 40% found once. There are a few counts of this clonotype. Its antigen is still unknown. Indicated treatment: roughly ten-day PBMC culture with coronavirus spike peptide pools or control peptides (ViraFEST assay). V lost 2 bases to trimming and J lost 5 bases, with 15 bases between them. CDR1 and CDR2 from the germline V gene are GTSNPN and SVGIG (reference sequence). This CDR3 region has 14 residues.

J is TRBJ1-2 and V is TRBV30; D might be TRBD1 (5 bases). Sequences were derived from CD4+ T cells from blood, cultured in vitro, sampled before SARS-CoV-2 vaccination. This clonotype was obtained from a human donor who received a COVID-19 vaccine. The CDR3, as DNA: TGTGCCTGGAGTATTGAGGGGATTTGGTATGGCTACACCTTC. Translated: CAWSIEGIWYGYTF.